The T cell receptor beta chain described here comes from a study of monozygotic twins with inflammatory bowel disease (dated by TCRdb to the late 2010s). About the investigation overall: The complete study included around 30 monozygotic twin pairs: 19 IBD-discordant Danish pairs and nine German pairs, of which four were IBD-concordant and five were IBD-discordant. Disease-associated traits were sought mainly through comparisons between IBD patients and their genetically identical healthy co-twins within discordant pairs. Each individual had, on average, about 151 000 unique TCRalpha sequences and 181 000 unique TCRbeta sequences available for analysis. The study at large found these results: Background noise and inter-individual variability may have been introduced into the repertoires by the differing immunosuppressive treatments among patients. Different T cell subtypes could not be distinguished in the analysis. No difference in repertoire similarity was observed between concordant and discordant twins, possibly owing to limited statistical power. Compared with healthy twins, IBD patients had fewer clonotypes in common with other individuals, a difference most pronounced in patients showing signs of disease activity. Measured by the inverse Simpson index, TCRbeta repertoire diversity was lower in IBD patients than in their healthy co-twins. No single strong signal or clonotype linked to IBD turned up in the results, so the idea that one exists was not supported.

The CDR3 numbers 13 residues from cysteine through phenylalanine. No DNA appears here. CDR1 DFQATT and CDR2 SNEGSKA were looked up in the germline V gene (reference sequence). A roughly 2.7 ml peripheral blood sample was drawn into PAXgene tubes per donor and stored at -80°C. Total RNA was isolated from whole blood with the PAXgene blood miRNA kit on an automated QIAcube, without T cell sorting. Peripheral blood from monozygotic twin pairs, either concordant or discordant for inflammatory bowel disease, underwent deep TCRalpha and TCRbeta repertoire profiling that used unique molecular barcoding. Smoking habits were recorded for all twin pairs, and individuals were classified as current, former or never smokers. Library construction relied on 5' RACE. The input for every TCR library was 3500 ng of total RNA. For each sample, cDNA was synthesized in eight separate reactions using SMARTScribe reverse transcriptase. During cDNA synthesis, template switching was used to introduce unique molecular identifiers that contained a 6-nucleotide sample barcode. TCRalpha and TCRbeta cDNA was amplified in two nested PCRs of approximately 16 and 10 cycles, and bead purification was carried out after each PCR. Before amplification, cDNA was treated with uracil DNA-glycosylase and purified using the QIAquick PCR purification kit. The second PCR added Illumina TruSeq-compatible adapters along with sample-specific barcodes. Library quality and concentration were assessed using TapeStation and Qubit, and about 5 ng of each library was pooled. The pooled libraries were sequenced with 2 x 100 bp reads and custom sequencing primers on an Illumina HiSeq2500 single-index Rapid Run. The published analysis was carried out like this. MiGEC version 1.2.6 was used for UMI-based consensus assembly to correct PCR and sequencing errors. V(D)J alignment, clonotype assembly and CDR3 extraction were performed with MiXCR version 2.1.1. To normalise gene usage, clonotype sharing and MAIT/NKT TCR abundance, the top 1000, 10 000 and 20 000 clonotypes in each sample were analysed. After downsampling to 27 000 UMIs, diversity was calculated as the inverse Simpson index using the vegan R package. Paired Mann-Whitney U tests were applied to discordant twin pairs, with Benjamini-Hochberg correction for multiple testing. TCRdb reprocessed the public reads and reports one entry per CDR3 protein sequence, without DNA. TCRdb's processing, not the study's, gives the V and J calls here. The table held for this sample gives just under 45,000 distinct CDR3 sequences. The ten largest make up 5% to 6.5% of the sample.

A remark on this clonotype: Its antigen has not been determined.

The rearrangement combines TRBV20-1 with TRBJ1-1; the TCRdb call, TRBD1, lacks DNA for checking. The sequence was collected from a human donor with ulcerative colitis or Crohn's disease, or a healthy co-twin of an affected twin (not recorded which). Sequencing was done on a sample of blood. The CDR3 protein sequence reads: CSAERDRNTEAFF.